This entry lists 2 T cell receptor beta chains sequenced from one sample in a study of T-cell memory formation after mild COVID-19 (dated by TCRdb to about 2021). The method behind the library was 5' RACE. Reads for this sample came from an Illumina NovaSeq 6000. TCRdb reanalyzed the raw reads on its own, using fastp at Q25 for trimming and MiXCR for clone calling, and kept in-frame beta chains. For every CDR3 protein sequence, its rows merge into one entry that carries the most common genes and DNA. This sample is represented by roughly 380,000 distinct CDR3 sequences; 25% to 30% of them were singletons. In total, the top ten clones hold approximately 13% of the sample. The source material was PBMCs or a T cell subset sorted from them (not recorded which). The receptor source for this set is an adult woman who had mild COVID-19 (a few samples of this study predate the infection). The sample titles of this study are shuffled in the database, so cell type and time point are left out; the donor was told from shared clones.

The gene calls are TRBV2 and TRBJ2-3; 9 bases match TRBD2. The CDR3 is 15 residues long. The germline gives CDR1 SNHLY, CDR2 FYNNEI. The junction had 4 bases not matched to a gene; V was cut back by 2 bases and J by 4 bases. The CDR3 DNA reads TGTGCCAGCAGTGAACCAGCGGGAGGCTCAGATACGCAGTATTTT. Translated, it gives CASSEPAGGSDTQYF.

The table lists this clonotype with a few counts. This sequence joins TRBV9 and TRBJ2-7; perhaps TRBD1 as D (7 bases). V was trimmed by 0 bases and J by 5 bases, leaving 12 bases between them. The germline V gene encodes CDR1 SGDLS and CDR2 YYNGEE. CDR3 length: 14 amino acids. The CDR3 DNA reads TGTGCCAGCAGCGTAGGTGGAGGGGGCGACGAGCAGTACTTC. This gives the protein CASSVGGGGDEQYF.